The sample holds a few counts of the clone carrying this TCR beta chain. Regarding treatment: oral pan-JAK inhibitor, 5-10 mg twice daily. CDR3 length: 13 amino acids. Looked up from germline, CDR1 is SQVTM and CDR2 is ANQGSEA. V dropped 7 bases and J dropped 5 bases, with 14 bases sitting between them. The data originate from a study of CD8+ T cells in alopecia areata. Sequencing used cDNA as its template, made by extracting RNA and reverse transcribing it. Generated by immunoSEQ multiplex PCR, the TCRdb table keeps only in-frame clones and is missing some. The sample yields tens of thousands of clones, approximately 44% seen once.

This receptor was taken from a human donor with alopecia areata. The gene calls are TRBV29-1 and TRBJ2-2; no reliable D call. The source material was CD8+ T cells sorted from blood, sampled at approximately week 36, from a patient treated with tofacitinib. The CDR3 nucleotides are TGCAGCGCCCCTAGTAGCAAGACCGGGGAGCTGTTTTTT. It yields the protein CSAPSSKTGELFF.